Reported below is one T cell receptor (beta chain). These data are taken from a study of blood T cell repertoires in COVID-19. As for the study in general: From the United States, Italy and Spain came samples of acute and convalescent COVID-19. T cells, B-cell-depleted T cells, or PBMCs provided the cDNA or gDNA that served as material.

Methods used by the authors: Nucleated cell number was recorded as an estimate derived from reference gene primer amplification. The method was immunoSEQ multiplex PCR; TCRdb's version includes in-frame clones alone and lacks a portion of them. V and J calls and clone size are as listed in that table; D and trimming were resolved from the DNA. In the table there are some 130,000 clones, approximately 88% of which are singletons. CDR1 and CDR2 from the germline V gene are LNHDA and SQIVND (reference sequence). The CDR3 is made up of 15 amino acids. Trimming shortened V by 3 bases and J by 10 bases, and 21 bases separated the two germline ends.

V gene TRBV19 combines with J gene TRBJ1-1, with D possibly matching TRBD1 (6 bases). Sequenced material: peripheral blood. The clonotype originates from a man aged 50 or older with acute or convalescent COVID-19. CDR3 protein: CASSIGGGPDLGAFF. In DNA, the CDR3 is TGTGCCAGTAGTATCGGGGGGGGCCCCGACCTGGGAGCTTTCTTT. Supplemented by reference TRBV19 and TRBJ1-1, the full variable domain reads DGGITQSPKYLFRKEGQNVTLSCEQNLNHDAMYWYRQDPGQGLRLIYYSQIVNDFQKGDIAEGYSVSREKKESFPLTVTSAQKNPTAFYLCASSIGGGPDLGAFFGQGTRLTVV.